The clone carrying this T cell receptor (beta chain) was counted between two and nine times. Its antigen is as yet unknown. This sample was included in a study of blood T cells in healthy people across ages. Regarding the study as a whole: In older individuals, TCR beta diversity per million T cells was lower, falling roughly linearly with age. Naive T cell percentage strongly correlated with TCR beta diversity.

Through a sample-barcoded 5' primer and a J-beta primer mix, a second PCR was run for roughly 7 to 12 cycles. Sequencing yielded, for each sample, at least 2.5 million paired-end reads carrying CDR3. TCRdb fed the 5' RACE reads into MiXCR, producing one record per CDR3 protein. The sample lists about a million distinct CDR3 sequences; roughly 50% were seen once. The V gene's germline CDR1 is SGHKS and CDR2 YYEKEE (reference sequence). The J segment lost 2 bases and the V segment lost 4 bases, leaving 8 bases of the junction unmatched. The CDR3 length is 15 residues. The chain employs TRBV5-5 and TRBJ2-7; 8 bases align to TRBD1. This sequence originates from a woman in her fifties or sixties in good health. The material sequenced was blood. CDR3 in amino acids: CASSDMTGATYEQYF. The CDR3 bases are TGTGCCAGCAGCGACATGACAGGGGCCACCTACGAGCAGTACTTC.